This record looks at one TCR beta chain sequence and its context. The germline gene is not matched at one end of the junction; a read error may be the cause. Using immunoSEQ multiplex PCR, the repertoire was profiled, and TCRdb retains in-frame clones only, with some absent. The data show some 77,000 clones, about nine tenths seen once. The data belong to a study of technical replicates of blood from several donors. This TCR came from a human donor in good health. Sequences were obtained from T cells isolated from PBMCs.

The DNA for the CDR3 is TGTGCCAGCAGAGAAGGTCAACGGGACAGCCTCACAGATACGCAGTATTTT. Encoded protein: CASREGQRDSLTDTQYF. The V and J genes are TRBV2 and TRBJ2-3; 7 bases are a match to TRBD1. From germline, CDR1 is SNHLY and CDR2 FYNNEI. This CDR3 contains 17 residues.